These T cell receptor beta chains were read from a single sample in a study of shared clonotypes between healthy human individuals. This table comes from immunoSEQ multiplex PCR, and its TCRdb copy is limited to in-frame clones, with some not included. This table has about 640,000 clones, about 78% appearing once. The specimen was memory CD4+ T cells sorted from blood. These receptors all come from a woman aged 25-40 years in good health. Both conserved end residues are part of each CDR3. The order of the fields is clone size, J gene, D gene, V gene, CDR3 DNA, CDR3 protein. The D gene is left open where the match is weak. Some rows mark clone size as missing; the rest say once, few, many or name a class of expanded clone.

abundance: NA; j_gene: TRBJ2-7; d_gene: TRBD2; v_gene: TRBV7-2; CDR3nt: TGTGCCAGCAGTCGTCAGCGGGATTCCTACGAGCAGTACTTC; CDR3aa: CASSRQRDSYEQYF
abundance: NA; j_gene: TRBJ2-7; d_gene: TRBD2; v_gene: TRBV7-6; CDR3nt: TGTGCCAGCAGCTTAGCTCGTGGGACTAACGAGCAGTACTTC; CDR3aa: CASSLARGTNEQYF
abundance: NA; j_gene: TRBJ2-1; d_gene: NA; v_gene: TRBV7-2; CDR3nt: TGTGCCAGCAGCTTAGTCGTTTCCTACAATGAGCAGTTCTTC; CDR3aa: CASSLVVSYNEQFF
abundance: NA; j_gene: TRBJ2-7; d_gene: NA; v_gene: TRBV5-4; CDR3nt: TGTGCCAGCAGCCCGAGGGGCCCCCGCCCCTACGAGCAGTACTTC; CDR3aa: CASSPRGPRPYEQYF
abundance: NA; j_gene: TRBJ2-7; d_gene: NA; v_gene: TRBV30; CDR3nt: TGTGCCTGGGCGGACGGCTACGAGCAGTACTTC; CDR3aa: CAWADGYEQYF
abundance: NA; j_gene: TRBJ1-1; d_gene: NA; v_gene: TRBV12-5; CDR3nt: TGTGCTAGTGGTTTTCACCCCCTCGGGAACACTGAAGCTTTCTTT; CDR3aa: CASGFHPLGNTEAFF
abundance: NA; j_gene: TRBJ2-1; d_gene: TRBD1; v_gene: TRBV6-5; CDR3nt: TGTGCCAGCAGTAGGACAGGGGAGTACAATGAGCAGTTCTTC; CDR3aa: CASSRTGEYNEQFF
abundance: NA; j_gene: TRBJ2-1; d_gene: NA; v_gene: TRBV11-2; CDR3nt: TGTGCCAGCAGCTCCATGCCCAGCGGCTACAATGAGCAGTTCTTC; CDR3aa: CASSSMPSGYNEQFF
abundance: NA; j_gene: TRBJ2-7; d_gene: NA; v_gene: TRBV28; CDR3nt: TGTGCCAGCACCGGGAGTCGGTACGAGCAGTACTTC; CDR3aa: CASTGSRYEQYF
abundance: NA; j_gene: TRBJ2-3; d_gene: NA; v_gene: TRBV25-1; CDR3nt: TGTGCCAGCAGTGGAACCTACACAGATACGCAGTATTTT; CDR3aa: CASSGTYTDTQYF
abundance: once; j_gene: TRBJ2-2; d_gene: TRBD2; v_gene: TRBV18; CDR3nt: TGTGCCAGCTCACGGGGTCCTAGCGGGGAGCTGAACACCGGGGAGCTGTTTTTT; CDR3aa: CASSRGPSGELNTGELFF
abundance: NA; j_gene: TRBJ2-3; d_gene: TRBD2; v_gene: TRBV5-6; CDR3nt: TGTGCCAGCAGCTCCCCTCGCGGGAGGGGCACAGATACGCAGTATTTT; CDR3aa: CASSSPRGRGTDTQYF
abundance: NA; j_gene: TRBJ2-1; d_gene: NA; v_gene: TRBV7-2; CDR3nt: TGTGCCAGCAGCTTAACACTTAGCGCCAATGAGCAGTTCTTC; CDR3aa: CASSLTLSANEQFF
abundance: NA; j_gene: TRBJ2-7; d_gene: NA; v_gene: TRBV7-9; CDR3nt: TGTGCCAGCAGCTTAGGGTGGCAGAGAGAGTACGAGCAGTACTTC; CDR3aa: CASSLGWQREYEQYF
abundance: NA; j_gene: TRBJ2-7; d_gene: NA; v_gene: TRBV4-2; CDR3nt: TGTGCCAGCAGCCAAGATCTTAGGACAGATGTTGCCGAGCAGTACTTC; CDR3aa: CASSQDLRTDVAEQYF
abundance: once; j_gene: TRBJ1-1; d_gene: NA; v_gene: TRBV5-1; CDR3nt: TGCGCCAGCAGCTTCTTGGCTGGGGACACTGAAGCTTTCTTT; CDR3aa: CASSFLAGDTEAFF
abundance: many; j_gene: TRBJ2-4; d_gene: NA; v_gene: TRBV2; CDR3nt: TGTGCCAGCAGGGCCATAGTAGCCAAAAACATTCAGTACTTC; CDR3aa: CASRAIVAKNIQYF
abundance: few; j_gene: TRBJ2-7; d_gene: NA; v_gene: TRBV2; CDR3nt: TGTGCCAGCAGTGGGGACTTTTCCTACGAGCAGTACTTC; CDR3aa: CASSGDFSYEQYF
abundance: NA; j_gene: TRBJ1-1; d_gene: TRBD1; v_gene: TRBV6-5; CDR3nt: TGTGCCAGCATTCCGGGACAGGGGTTCGCTGAAGCTTTCTTT; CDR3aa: CASIPGQGFAEAFF
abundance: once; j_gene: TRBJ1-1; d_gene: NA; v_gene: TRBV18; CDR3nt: TGTGCCAGCTCACCACCGACGAGACAACGAGGTGAAGCTTTCTTT; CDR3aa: CASSPPTRQRGEAFF
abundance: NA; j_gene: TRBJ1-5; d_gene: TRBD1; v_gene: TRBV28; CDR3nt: TGTGCCAGCAGTTCACGACAGGGAGGTGTCAATCAGCCCCAGCATTTT; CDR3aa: CASSSRQGGVNQPQHF
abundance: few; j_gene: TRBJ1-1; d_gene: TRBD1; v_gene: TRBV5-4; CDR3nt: TGTGCCAGCACCCTCGACAGGGCTAATGAAGCTTTCTTT; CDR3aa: CASTLDRANEAFF
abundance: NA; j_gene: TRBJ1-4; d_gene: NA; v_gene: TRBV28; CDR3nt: TGTGCCAGCAACGAGGGCGGGTCTAATGAAAAACTGTTTTTT; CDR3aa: CASNEGGSNEKLFF
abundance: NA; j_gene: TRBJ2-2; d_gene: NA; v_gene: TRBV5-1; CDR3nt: TGCGCCAGCAGCTCCTCCGGCGGGGAGCTGTTTTTT; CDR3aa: CASSSSGGELFF
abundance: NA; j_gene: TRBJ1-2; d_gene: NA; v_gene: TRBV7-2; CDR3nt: TGTGCCAGCAGCGCGGGGCTCGACTATGGCTACACCTTC; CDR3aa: CASSAGLDYGYTF
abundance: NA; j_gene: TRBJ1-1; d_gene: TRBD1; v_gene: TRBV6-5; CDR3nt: TGTGCCAGCAGTTACGACAGGGGTGACACTGAAGCTTTCTTT; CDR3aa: CASSYDRGDTEAFF
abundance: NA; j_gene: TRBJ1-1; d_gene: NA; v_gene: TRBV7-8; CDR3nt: TGTGCCAGCAGCTTAGTGCTCAGGGACACTGAAGCTTTCTTT; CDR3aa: CASSLVLRDTEAFF
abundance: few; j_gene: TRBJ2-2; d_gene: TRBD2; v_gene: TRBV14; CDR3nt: TGTGCCAGCAGCCGCCGTGCGGGAGCCAGAGGGGAGCTGTTTTTT; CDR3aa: CASSRRAGARGELFF
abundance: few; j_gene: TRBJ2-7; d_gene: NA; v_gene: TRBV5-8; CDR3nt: TGTGCCAGCAGCTTGATGGGGGGAGGCGAGCAGTACTTC; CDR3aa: CASSLMGGGEQYF
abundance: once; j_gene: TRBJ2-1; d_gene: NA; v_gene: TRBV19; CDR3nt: TGTGCCAGTTCGACGTCGGGGAGAAATGAGCAGTTCTTC; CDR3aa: CASSTSGRNEQFF
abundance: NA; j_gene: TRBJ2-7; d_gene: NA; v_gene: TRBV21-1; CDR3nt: TGTGCCAGCAGCAACGTTAGCGGGGTCTACGAGCAGTACTTC; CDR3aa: CASSNVSGVYEQYF
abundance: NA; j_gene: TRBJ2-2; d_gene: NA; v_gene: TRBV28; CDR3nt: TGTGCCAGCAGCCAAGGAGGAGGGACCGGGGAGCTGTTTTTT; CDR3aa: CASSQGGGTGELFF
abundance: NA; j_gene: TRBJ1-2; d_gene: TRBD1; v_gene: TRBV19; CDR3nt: TGTGCCAGTAGTATAGCGGCCCGGACAGGCGTTGGAAGTGGCTACACCTTC; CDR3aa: CASSIAARTGVGSGYTF
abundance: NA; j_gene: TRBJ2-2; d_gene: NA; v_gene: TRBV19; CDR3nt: TGTGCCAGTAGCGGGAGAGCGAACACCGGGGAGCTGTTTTTT; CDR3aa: CASSGRANTGELFF
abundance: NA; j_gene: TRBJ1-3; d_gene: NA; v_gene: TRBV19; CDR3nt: TGTGCCAGTAGTGGTTACTCTGGAAACACCATATATTTT; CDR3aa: CASSGYSGNTIYF
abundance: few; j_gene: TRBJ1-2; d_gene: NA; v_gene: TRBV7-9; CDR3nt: TGTGCCAGCAGCTTTCCGACGGGTAACTATGGCTACACCTTC; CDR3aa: CASSFPTGNYGYTF
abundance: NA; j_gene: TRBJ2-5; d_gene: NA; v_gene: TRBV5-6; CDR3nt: TGTGCCAGCAGCCGCGGATACCGGCAAGAGACCCAGTACTTC; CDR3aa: CASSRGYRQETQYF
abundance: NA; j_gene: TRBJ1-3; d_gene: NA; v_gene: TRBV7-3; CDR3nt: TGTGCCAGCAGCCACCCACCGGGGGCTGGAAACACCATATATTTT; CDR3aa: CASSHPPGAGNTIYF
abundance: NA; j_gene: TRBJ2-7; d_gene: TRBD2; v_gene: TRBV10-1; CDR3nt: TGCGCCAGCAGTGAGTCGACGACTAGCCGAGGTTTGTACGAGCAGTACTTC; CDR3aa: CASSESTTSRGLYEQYF
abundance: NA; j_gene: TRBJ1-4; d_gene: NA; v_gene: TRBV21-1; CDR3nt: TGTGCCAGCAGCAAAGTTAGGGACGGAGATTCAACTAATGAAAAACTGTTTTTT; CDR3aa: CASSKVRDGDSTNEKLFF
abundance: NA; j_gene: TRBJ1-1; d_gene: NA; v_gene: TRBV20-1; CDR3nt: TGCAGTGCTAGAGGGCGGACTGAAGCTTTCTTT; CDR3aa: CSARGRTEAFF
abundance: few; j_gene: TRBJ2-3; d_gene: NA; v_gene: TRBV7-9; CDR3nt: TGTGCCAGCAGCTTAGTTTATGGGGGGAGCACAGATACGCAGTATTTT; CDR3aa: CASSLVYGGSTDTQYF
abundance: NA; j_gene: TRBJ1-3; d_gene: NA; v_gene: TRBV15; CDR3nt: TGTGCCACCAGCCTACGGGTGGGGACCACTCTGAGTGGAAACACCATATATTTT; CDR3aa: CATSLRVGTTLSGNTIYF
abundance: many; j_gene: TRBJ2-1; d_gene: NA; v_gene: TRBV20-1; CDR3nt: TGCAGCAGCATGCGCAATGAGCAGTTCTTC; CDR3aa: CSSMRNEQFF
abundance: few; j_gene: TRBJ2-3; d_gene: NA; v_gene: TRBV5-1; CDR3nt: TGCGCCAGCAGCTTGGCCGAGGGACGGGGCACAGATACGCAGTATTTT; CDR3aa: CASSLAEGRGTDTQYF
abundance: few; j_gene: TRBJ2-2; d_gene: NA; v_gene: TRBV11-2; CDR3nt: TGTGCCAGCACCCTCAGTCCCCAGAACACCGGGGAGCTGTTTTTT; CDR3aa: CASTLSPQNTGELFF
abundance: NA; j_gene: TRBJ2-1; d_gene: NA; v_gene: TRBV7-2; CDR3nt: TGTGCCAGCAGCCCCGGGCAGGCCCTCTACAATGAGCAGTTCTTC; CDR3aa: CASSPGQALYNEQFF
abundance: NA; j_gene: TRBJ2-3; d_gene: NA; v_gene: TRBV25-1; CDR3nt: TGTGCCAGCAGTGGGAGTCTGGGACGACTCCTCACAGATACGCAGTATTTT; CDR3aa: CASSGSLGRLLTDTQYF
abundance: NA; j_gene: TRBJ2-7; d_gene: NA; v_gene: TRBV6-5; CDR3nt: TGTGCCAGCAGTTACGAGTCTACCCGGGGACCCAAGCAGTACTTC; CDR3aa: CASSYESTRGPKQYF
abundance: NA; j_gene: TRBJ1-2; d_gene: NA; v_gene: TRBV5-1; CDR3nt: TGCGCCAGCAGCCCCCAGTACGACAGGAGCTATGGCTACACCTTC; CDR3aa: CASSPQYDRSYGYTF
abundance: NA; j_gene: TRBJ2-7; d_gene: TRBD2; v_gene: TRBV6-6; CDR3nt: TGTGCCAGCAGTACGACTAGCGGGGGTTACGAGCAGTACTTC; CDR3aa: CASSTTSGGYEQYF
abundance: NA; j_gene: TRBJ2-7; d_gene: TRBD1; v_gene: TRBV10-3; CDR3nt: TGTGCCATCAGTGACTTTGACAGGGGAACCCACGAGCAGTACTTC; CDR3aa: CAISDFDRGTHEQYF
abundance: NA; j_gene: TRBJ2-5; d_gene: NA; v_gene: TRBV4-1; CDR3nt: TGCGCCAGCAGCCAAGTTCTAGCATCGGAGACCCAGTACTTC; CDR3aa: CASSQVLASETQYF
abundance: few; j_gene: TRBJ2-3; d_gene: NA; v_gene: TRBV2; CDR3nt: TGTGCCACCCAAGGTGGGCTGGCCTCAGATACGCAGTATTTT; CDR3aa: CATQGGLASDTQYF
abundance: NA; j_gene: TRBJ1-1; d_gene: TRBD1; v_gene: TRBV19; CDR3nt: TGTGCCAGTACTACGGACAGGGCCTTCGGGAACACTGAAGCTTTCTTT; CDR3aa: CASTTDRAFGNTEAFF
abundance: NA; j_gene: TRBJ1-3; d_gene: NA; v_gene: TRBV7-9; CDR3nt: TGTGCCAGCAGCCCCTGGACAGCCGACCTAAACACCATATATTTT; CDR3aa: CASSPWTADLNTIYF
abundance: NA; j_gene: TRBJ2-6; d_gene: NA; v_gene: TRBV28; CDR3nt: TGTGCCAGCAGTAGTAGCGGTGCTGTCTCTGGGGCCAACGTCCTGACTTTC; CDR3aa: CASSSSGAVSGANVLTF